This T cell receptor (beta chain) came from a study of cytotoxic CD8 clonotypes in ibrutinib-treated CLL (dated by TCRdb to about 2021). Study-wide context: The cohort had ten to twelve relapsed/refractory and roughly 15 treatment-naive patients; some 17 were IGHV unmutated. Responses were partial in roughly 24 patients and complete in 2; after median around 72 months follow-up, roughly 15 stayed in remission and about 12 progressed. The response samples were drawn at a median of approximately 11 months into treatment, with a range of roughly 6 to 36 months. An average of approximately 260,000 productive templates and 94,082 productive rearrangements was obtained per sample. Longitudinal samples were obtainable from about 30% of the 86 participants in the trial. Cryopreserved peripheral blood mononuclear cells were obtained before treatment, at response, and at either sustained remission or disease progression. Every remission and progressive disease sample was obtained while ibrutinib was still being received by the patients.

About this clone itself: Its antigen remains unidentified. No base quality values were provided; no much bigger clone lies one nucleotide off.

The time point tag for this specimen amounts to: approximately eleven months on ibrutinib. For TCR beta library preparation, roughly 2 micrograms of genomic DNA were extracted from the cryopreserved PBMCs. Longitudinal blood samples from CLL patients on ibrutinib monotherapy were analyzed using high-throughput TCR beta sequencing. The patients took part in an open-label, single-center phase 2 trial of ibrutinib monotherapy. Paper-wide results and their limitations: Lymph node repertoires were not examined, and the timing of sampling was not matched between patients in sustained remission and those whose disease progressed. Public clonotypes were rare and either contracted or stayed stable during treatment, and the rise in clonality at ibrutinib response reflected the expansion of private clonotypes. Clonality increased at ibrutinib response, stayed stable in sustained remission, and fell back toward baseline at progression. Baseline clonality was found to be higher than that of age-matched healthy donors and was strongly correlated with circulating CD8+ T-cell counts.

The goal of deep resolution MiSeq sequencing was a depth between 1 in 1 million and 1 in 200,000 T cells, and coverage averaged 10x per clonotype. TCR beta libraries were generated with the immunoSEQ hsTCRB Kit. The authors' pipeline ran thus. Data were analyzed with ImmunoSEQ Data Assistant and ImmunoSEQ Analyzer, with V, D and J genes assigned per IMGT definitions. Clonality, which ranges from 0 to 1, was calculated by subtracting the normalized Shannon entropy of productive rearrangement frequencies from one. Only overrepresented clonotypes making up at least 0.05% of the repertoire of each patient were included in the public clonotype analysis. Approximately 14 age-matched healthy donor repertoires from immuneACCESS were used as controls for clonality. The immuneACCESS repertoire file appears here via TCRdb, limited to in-frame rearrangements. These files lack a portion of the clones; in checked studies, under half of the deficit traces to unresolved V genes, and the cause of the others is not known. The V and J calls and clone size are taken from that table; D and trimming were inferred from the DNA. The sample table holds just over 200,000 clones, of which 79% were seen once. Roughly an eighth of the sample lies in the top ten.

According to the germline V gene, CDR1 reads SGHRS and CDR2 reads YFSETQ. Trimming at the junction amounts to 3 bases on V and 8 bases on J, and the germline ends lie 15 bases apart. Including cysteine and phenylalanine, the CDR3 has 14 amino acids. Here the CDR3 DNA is all that survives: 42 bases in frame from base 1. The source is a human donor with chronic lymphocytic leukemia. Specimen: PBMCs, collected after 12 months of ibrutinib treatment. This sequence uses TRBV5-1 and TRBJ1-3, with a tentative D gene TRBD1 over 5 matching bases. The CDR3 here reads CASSSTTTRDTIYF. The DNA is as follows: TGCGCCAGCAGCTCCACGACAACCAGGGACACCATATATTTT.